A selection of T cell receptor beta chains follows, all from one sample in a study of blood T cells in healthy people across ages. MiXCR, applied by TCRdb to the 5' RACE reads, yields one record per CDR3 protein. The sample includes roughly 560,000 distinct CDR3 sequences, approximately 25% of them seen just once. This sample was shared with a second study, whose subject was T cells of mothers and their children.

What was sequenced was blood. These receptors all come from a boy between 10 and 17 years old in good health. Each CDR3 is given without its conserved first and last residue. Fields, in order: V gene, CDR3 protein.

TRBV9,ASSLDPPGGRGTQY
TRBV6-2/TRBV6-3,ASTTTSAYEQY
TRBV21-1,ASSKVNNTDTQY
TRBV25-1,ASSDDRGDLYEQF
TRBV5-5,ASSGGLADEQF
TRBV20-1,SAKLGANEKLF
TRBV7-3,ASSSSGATYNEQF
TRBV28,ATHDNPKDIQY
TRBV30,AWSTAAWRQPQH
TRBV2,ASSVMVAGQETQY
TRBV7-8,ASISSLPEETQY
TRBV20-1,SATARGDRARPVWDGFNEQF
TRBV20-1,SAGGNNEQF
TRBV28,ASSSPGTRAGNEQY
TRBV6-5,ASSYQGSGQY
TRBV29-1,SVVTTGTQGYT
TRBV2,ASRTGTGQPQH
TRBV6-1,ASTLLGQGGQPQH
TRBV29-1,SVRTGGTSGANVLT
TRBV12-3/TRBV12-4,ASRVRGNTIY
TRBV27,ASSSLKRLNSPLH
TRBV4-3,ASSQGLGSNQPQH
TRBV7-3,ASGLSGVNTDTQY
TRBV7-8,ASSLVGAGVNTEAF
TRBV28,ASRPLAGGNNEQF
TRBV4-2,ASSQDTGNTGELF
TRBV4-3,ASSQEGGPDNEQF
TRBV4-2,ASSQDSGGADTQY
TRBV7-2,ASSSTWGSYNEQF
TRBV20-1,SARAGGDTGELF
TRBV12-3/TRBV12-4,ASSLDRGTGYYEQY
TRBV9,ASSVGPLKNTGELF
TRBV2,ASSEPAGKQY
TRBV20-1,SARDSQRNTEAF
TRBV6-2/TRBV6-3,ASSQDETGGNEQF
TRBV7-2,ASSLVGTGAGNTIY
TRBV12-3/TRBV12-4,ASSSGTGGRETQY
TRBV5-6,ASSLAVSGTGETQY
TRBV5-1,ASSLSYRLDSSYNSPLH
TRBV20-1,SASPGGDYNEQF
TRBV18,ASSTGLEQF
TRBV2,ASSEDSRDTQY
TRBV27,ASSVGGPSYEQY
TRBV20-1,SAKAGGDTGELF
TRBV28,ASSYGGGGVGYT
TRBV9,ASSAGAPSYNEQF
TRBV27,ASSLGTSLQVTDTQY
TRBV4-3,ASSHRASPPYEQY
TRBV2,ASSEARWGGKETPY
TRBV4-3,ASSQTYDGYNEQF
TRBV20-1,SAGLAGPQETQY
TRBV3-1,ASSQEGTGRDEKLF
TRBV6-5,ASKRDRDTYEQY